What follows are 15 T cell receptor beta chains derived from one specimen sequenced in a study of blood T cells in healthy people across ages. Together with a sample-barcoded 5' primer, a J-beta primer mix was included in a second PCR lasting about 6 to 11 cycles. TCRdb itself ran the 5' RACE reads through MiXCR, one entry per CDR3 protein. The sample records roughly 570,000 distinct CDR3 sequences, 25% to 30% being singletons. The specimen sequenced was blood. The receptor set was obtained from an older woman in good health.

This clonotype has only one observation. The gene calls are TRBV11-2 and TRBJ2-4; D assignment may be TRBD1 or TRBD2 (6 bases each). The germline V gene has CDR1 SGHAT and CDR2 FQNNGV. The CDR3 consists of 17 residues. V gave up 4 bases and J gave up 0 bases, with 16 bases separating them. The CDR3 reads CASSSRGGIQAKNIQYF. The CDR3 coding sequence is TGTGCCAGCAGCTCTAGAGGGGGGATTCAAGCCAAAAACATTCAGTACTTC.

The chain couples TRBV9 to TRBJ2-5, with D hard to call. The closer fit of TRBJ2-1 to the DNA end suggests the J call may be wrong. CDR1 is SGDLS, CDR2 YYNGEE, per germline. This CDR3 comprises 12 residues. As DNA, the CDR3 is TGTGCCAGCAGCGTAGACGCCTATGAGCAGTTCTTC. Protein product: CASSVDAYEQFF.

The chain couples TRBV11-1 to TRBJ2-5, with D tentatively TRBD1 (6 bases). This CDR3 comprises 16 residues. Germline-derived CDR1 and CDR2 are SGHAT and FQDESV (reference sequence). V was shortened by 3 bases and J by 3 bases, with 17 bases between the two germline ends. For the CDR3, the DNA is TGTGCCAGCAGCTTTAACCGGGACACAAACGAAGAGACCCAGTACTTC. Translating it yields CASSFNRDTNEETQYF.

There are a few counts of this clonotype. V is TRBV5-6 and J is TRBJ2-5; perhaps TRBD2 as D (6 bases). The V end was cut by 4 bases, the J end by 6 bases, with 19 bases between. The germline V gene encodes CDR1 SGHDT and CDR2 YYEEEE. The CDR3 consists of 15 residues. CDR3: CASSPDSGGTKTQYF. The CDR3 DNA reads as TGTGCCAGCAGCCCCGACTCCGGGGGTACGAAGACCCAGTACTTC.

This chain joins TRBV11-3 and TRBJ2-1, with 10 bases matching TRBD2. This CDR3 is 13 amino acids long. V was clipped by 6 bases and J by 8 bases; unmatched bases: 4. Germline values: CDR1 SGHNT, CDR2 YENEEA. CDR3 sequence (DNA): TGTGCCAGCAGAGCGGGGGGGCCTTATGAGCAGTTCTTC. It is translated as CASRAGGPYEQFF.

This clonotype was recorded a few times. The rearrangement uses TRBV6-5 and TRBJ1-4; D remains ambiguous. V was cut by 6 bases and J by 4 bases, with 18 bases left in between. Germline CDR1 MNHEY, CDR2 SVGAGI. This CDR3 is built from 16 residues. CDR3 DNA: TGTGCCAGCAGCCTGACTCTTGGGTCCCTTAATGAAAAACTGTTTTTT. Translating it yields CASSLTLGSLNEKLFF.

The rearrangement joins TRBV7-3 to TRBJ2-1, with TRBD1 identical over 7 bases. Germline values: CDR1 SGHTA, CDR2 FQGTGA. V trimming: 3 bases; J trimming: 8 bases; junction bases outside the gene matches: 4. CDR3 length equals 13 residues. The CDR3 here is CASSFKGADEQFF. CDR3 DNA sequence: TGTGCCAGCAGCTTCAAGGGGGCCGATGAGCAGTTCTTC.

In regard to this clonotype: A much larger clone differs by one base, so this may be a read error. V is TRBV12-3 or TRBV12-4 and J is TRBJ2-1; the match to TRBD1 covers 8 bases. V shed 4 bases and J 0 bases; nucleotides not matched to a gene: 2. CDR3 length: 15 residues. The CDR3: CASSWTGSSYNEQFF. The DNA for the CDR3 is TGTGCCAGCAGTTGGACAGGGAGCTCCTACAATGAGCAGTTCTTC.

This chain connects TRBV20-1 to TRBJ2-5, with 9 bases identical to TRBD1. The J call may be in error: the DNA end matches TRBJ2-7 better. Germline V gene data show CDR1 as DFQATT and CDR2 as SNEGSKA (reference sequence). The CDR3 sequence is 16 residues long. The DNA of the CDR3 is TGCAGTGCTAGCCGGCACCCCGGACAGGGGATATACGAGCAGTACTTC. Encoded protein: CSASRHPGQGIYEQYF.

On this clonotype: Germline and junction disagree at one end, which may indicate a read error. This chain joins TRBV6-2 or TRBV6-3 and TRBJ2-3; D is unresolved. The CDR3 consists of 13 residues. Germline CDR1 is MNHEY and CDR2 is SVGEGT. The CDR3 DNA is TGTGCCAGCGAAGGCTCGCCCACATATACGCAGTATTTT. Protein: CASEGSPTYTQYF.

The sample holds a few counts of this clonotype. The gene calls are TRBV20-1 and TRBJ1-2; 7 nucleotides align to TRBD1. This CDR3 has 13 amino acids. The V gene's germline CDR1 is DFQATT and CDR2 SNEGSKA (reference sequence). J gave up 4 bases and V 3 bases, and 5 bases lay outside the gene matches. DNA of the CDR3: TGCAGTGCTAGGGGACAGCCCACCTATGGCTACACCTTC. Translation: CSARGQPTYGYTF.

This clonotype was detected ten times or more. The chain is built from TRBV29-1 and TRBJ2-5; D is possibly TRBD1 (5 bases). Trimming left V 7 bases short and J 4 bases short, with 16 bases between. The CDR3 loop spans 13 amino acids. Germline CDR1 and CDR2: SQVTM and ANQGSEA. In DNA, the CDR3 is TGCAGCGCCGACTTAGGGGTCAGAGAGACCCAGTACTTC. The encoded protein is CSADLGVRETQYF.

This clonotype was observed many times. This sequence joins TRBV7-3 and TRBJ2-5; D not resolved. Germline V CDR1 and CDR2: SGHTA, FQGTGA. V lost 3 bases and J 1 base, leaving 6 bases between the germline ends. This CDR3 is built from 13 residues. The CDR3 loop is CASSLTLQETQYF. CDR3 coding DNA: TGTGCCAGCAGCTTGACTCTCCAAGAGACCCAGTACTTC. Drawing the rest from reference TRBV7-3 and TRBJ2-5, the complete variable domain is GAGVSQTPSNKVTEKGKYVELRCDPISGHTALYWYRQSLGQGPEFLIYFQGTGAADDSGLPNDRFFAVRPEGSVSTLKIQRTERGDSAVYLCASSLTLQETQYFGPGTRLLVL.

As for this clonotype: At one end the junction does not follow the germline gene, possibly because of a read error. The V call is TRBV3-1, the J call TRBJ2-7; D possibly corresponds to TRBD1 (7 bases). The CDR3 has 15 amino acids. Germline V gene data show CDR1 as LGHDT and CDR2 as YNNKEL (reference sequence). In DNA, the CDR3 is TGTGCCAGTAGCCCTAACAGGGGAGGTTCCTACGAGCAGTACTTC. Translating it yields CASSPNRGGSYEQYF.

This clonotype turned up a few times. The chain carries TRBV6-5 and TRBJ1-2; D perhaps matches TRBD1 (5 bases). The length of the CDR3 is 12 residues. Germline CDR1 MNHEY, CDR2 SVGAGI. V was pared by 6 bases and J by 7 bases, with 12 bases between. CDR3 residues: CASRAGVRGYTF. The CDR3 DNA is TGTGCCAGCAGGGCGGGGGTTCGTGGCTACACCTTC.